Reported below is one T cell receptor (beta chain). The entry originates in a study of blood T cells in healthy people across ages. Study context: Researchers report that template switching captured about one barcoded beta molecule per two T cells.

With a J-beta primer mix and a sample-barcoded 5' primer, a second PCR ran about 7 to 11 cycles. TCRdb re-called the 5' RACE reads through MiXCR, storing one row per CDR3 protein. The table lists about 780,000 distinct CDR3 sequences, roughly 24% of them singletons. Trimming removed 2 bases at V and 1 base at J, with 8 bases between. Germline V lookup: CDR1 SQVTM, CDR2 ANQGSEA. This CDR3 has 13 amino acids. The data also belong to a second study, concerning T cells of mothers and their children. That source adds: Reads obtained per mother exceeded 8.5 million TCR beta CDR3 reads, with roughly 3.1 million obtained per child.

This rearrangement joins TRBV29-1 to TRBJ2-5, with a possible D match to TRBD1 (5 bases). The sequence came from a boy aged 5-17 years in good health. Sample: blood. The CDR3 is CSVESQGQETQYF. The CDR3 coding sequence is TGCAGCGTTGAATCGCAGGGCCAAGAGACCCAGTACTTC.